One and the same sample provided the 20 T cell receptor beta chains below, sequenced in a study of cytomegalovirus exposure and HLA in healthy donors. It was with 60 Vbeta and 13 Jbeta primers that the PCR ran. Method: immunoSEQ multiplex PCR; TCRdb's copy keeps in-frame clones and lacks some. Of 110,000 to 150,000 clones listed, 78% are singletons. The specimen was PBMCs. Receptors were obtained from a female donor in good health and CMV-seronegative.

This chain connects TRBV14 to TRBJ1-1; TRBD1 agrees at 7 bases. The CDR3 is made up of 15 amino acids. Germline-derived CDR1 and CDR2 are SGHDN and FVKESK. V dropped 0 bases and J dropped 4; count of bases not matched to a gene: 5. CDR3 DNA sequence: TGTGCCAGCAGCCAAGAGAAGGGGGCGACCACTGAAGCTTTCTTT. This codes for CASSQEKGATTEAFF.

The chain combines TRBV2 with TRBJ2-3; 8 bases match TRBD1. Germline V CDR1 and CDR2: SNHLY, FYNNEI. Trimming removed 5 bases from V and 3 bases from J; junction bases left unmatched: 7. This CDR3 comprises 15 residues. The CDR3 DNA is TGTGCCAGCAGTCGGACAGGGCAAAATACAGATACGCAGTATTTT. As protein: CASSRTGQNTDTQYF. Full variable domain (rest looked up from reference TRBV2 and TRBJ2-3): EPEVTQTPSHQVTQMGQEVILRCVPISNHLYFYWYRQILGQKVEFLVSFYNNEISEKSEIFDDQFSVERPDGSNFTLKIRSTKLEDSAMYFCASSRTGQNTDTQYFGPGTRLTVL.

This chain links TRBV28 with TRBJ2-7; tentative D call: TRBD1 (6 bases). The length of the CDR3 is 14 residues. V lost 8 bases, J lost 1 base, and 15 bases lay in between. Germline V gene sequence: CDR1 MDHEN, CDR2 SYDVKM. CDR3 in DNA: TGTGCCAGCGGGGATACAGGGCCTTCCTACGAGCAGTACTTC. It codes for CASGDTGPSYEQYF.

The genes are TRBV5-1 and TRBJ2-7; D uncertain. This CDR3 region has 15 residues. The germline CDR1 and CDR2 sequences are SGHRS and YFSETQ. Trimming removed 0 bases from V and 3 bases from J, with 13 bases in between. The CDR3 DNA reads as TGCGCCAGCAGCTTGGAGTCAGGTAATTACTACGAGCAGTACTTC. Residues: CASSLESGNYYEQYF.

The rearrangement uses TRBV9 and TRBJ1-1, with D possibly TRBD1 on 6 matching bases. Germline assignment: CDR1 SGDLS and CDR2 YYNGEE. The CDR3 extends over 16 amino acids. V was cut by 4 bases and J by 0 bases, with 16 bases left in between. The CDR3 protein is CASSPSSGQLNTEAFF. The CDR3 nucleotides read TGTGCCAGCAGCCCATCATCAGGACAGCTGAACACTGAAGCTTTCTTT.

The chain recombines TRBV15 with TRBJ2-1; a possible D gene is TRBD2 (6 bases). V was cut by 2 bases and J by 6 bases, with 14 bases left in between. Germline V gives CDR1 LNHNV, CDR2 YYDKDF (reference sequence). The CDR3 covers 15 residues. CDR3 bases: TGTGCCACCAGCAGAATGGCTGGAGGGCGCAATGAGCAGTTCTTC. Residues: CATSRMAGGRNEQFF.

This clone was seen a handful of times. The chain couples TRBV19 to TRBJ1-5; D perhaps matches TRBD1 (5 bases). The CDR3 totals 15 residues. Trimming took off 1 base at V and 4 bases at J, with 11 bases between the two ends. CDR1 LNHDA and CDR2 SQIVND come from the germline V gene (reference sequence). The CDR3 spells CASSIGGSLNQPQHF. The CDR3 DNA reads TGTGCCAGTAGTATAGGGGGCAGCCTTAATCAGCCCCAGCATTTT.

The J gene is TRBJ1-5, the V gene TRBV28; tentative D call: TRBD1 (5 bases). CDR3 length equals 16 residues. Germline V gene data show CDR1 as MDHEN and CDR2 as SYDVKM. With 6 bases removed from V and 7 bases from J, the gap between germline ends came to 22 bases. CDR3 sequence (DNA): TGTGCCAGCAGCGTAGGGTTGTCAGGGTACGGCCAGCCCCAGCATTTT. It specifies CASSVGLSGYGQPQHF.

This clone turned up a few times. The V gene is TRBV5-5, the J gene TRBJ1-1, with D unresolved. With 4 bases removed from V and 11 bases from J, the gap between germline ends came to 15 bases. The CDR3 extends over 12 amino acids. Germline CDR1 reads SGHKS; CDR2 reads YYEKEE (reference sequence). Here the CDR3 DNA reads TGTGCCAGCAGCATGACACCTTCGGGGGCTTTCTTT. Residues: CASSMTPSGAFF.

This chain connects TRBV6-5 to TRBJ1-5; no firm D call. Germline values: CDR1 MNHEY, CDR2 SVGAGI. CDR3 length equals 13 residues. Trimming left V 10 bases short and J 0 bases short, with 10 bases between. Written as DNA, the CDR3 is TGTGCCACCCAACGGAGTAGCAATCAGCCCCAGCATTTT. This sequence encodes CATQRSSNQPQHF.

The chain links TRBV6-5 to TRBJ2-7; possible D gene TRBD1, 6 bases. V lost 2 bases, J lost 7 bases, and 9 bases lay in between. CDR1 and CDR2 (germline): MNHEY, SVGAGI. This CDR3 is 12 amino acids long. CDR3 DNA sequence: TGTGCCAGCAGTTACCAAGGGGGTGAGCAGTACTTC. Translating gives CASSYQGGEQYF.

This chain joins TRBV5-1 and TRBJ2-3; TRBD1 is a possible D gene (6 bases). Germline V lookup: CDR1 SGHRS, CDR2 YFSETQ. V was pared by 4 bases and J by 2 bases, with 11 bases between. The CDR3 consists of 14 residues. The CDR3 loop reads CASSTDSPTDTQYF. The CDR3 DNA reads TGCGCCAGCAGCACGGACAGCCCCACAGATACGCAGTATTTT.

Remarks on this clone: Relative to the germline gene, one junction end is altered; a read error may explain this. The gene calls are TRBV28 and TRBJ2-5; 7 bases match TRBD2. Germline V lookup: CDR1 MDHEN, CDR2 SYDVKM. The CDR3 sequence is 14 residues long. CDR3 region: CASSFELGRETRYF. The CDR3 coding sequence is TGTGCCAGCAGTTTTGAGTTGGGGAGGGAGACCCGGTACTTC. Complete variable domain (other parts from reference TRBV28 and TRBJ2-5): DVKVTQSSRYLVKRTGEKVFLECVQDMDHENMFWYRQDPGLGLRLIYFSYDVKMKEKGDIPEGYSVSREKKERFSLILESASTNQTSMYLCASSFELGRETRYFGPGTRLLVL.

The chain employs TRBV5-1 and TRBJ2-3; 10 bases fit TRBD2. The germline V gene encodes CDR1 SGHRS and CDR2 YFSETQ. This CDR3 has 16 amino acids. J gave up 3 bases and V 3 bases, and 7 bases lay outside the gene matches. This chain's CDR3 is CASSYERGGPTDTQYF. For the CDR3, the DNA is TGCGCCAGCAGCTACGAGCGGGGGGGCCCGACAGATACGCAGTATTTT.

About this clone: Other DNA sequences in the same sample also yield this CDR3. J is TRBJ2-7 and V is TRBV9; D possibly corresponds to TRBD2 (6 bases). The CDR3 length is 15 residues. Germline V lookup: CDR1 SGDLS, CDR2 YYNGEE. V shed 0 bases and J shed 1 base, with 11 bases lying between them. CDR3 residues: CASSVEAGRSYEQYF. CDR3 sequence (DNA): TGTGCCAGCAGCGTAGAGGCGGGAAGGTCCTACGAGCAGTACTTC.

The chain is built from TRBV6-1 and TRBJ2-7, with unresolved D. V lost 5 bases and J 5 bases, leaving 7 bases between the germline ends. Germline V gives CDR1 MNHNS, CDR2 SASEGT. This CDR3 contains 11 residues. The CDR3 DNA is TGTGCCAGCAGTCCTATGGACGAGCAGTACTTC. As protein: CASSPMDEQYF.

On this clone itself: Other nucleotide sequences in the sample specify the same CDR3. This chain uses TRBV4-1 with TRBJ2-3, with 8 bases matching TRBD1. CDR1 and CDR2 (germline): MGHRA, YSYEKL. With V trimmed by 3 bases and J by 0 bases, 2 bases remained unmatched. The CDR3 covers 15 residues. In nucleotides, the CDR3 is TGCGCCAGCAGCCAGACAGGGGACAGCACAGATACGCAGTATTTT. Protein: CASSQTGDSTDTQYF.

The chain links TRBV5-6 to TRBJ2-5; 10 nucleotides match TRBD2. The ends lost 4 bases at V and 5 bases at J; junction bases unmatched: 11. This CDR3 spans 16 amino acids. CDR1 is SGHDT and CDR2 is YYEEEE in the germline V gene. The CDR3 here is CASSPLPSGGRETQYF. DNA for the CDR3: TGTGCCAGCAGCCCTCTTCCTAGCGGGGGACGGGAGACCCAGTACTTC.

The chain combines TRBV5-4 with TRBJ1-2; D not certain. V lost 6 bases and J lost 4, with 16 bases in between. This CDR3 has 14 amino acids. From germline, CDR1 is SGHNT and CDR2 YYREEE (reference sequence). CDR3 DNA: TGTGCCAGCACCCGACCCGACTCAATCTATGGCTACACCTTC. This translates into CASTRPDSIYGYTF.

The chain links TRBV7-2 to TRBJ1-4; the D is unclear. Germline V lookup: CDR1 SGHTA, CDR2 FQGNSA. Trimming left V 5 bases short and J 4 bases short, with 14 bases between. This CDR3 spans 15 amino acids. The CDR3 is CASSLHPGFNEKLFF. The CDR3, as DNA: TGTGCCAGCAGCCTTCATCCGGGGTTTAATGAAAAACTGTTTTTT.